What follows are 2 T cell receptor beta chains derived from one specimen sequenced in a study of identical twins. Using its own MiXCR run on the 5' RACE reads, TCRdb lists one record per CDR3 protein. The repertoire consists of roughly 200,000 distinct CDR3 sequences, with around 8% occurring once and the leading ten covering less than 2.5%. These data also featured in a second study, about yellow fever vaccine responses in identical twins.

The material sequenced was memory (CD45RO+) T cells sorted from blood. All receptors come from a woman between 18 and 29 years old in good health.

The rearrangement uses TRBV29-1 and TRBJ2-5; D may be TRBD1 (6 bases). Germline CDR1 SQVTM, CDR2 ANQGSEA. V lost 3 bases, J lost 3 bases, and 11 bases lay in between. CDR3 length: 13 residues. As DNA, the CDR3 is TGCAGCGTTGACGAGGGGGTGGAAGAGACCCAGTACTTC. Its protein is CSVDEGVEETQYF. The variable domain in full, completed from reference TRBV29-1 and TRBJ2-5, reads SAVISQKPSRDICQRGTSLTIQCQVDSQVTMMFWYRQQPGQSLTLIATANQGSEATYESGFVIDKFPISRPNLTFSTLTVSNMSPEDSSIYLCSVDEGVEETQYFGPGTRLLVL.

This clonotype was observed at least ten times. The CDR3 sequence is CASSPGTVDTGELFF. CDR3 sequence (DNA): TGCGCCAGCAGCCCCGGGACAGTAGACACCGGGGAGCTGTTTTTT. The chain combines TRBV4-3 with TRBJ2-2, with TRBD1 identical over 7 bases. CDR3 length equals 15 residues. Germline CDR1 and CDR2: LGHNA and YSLEER. V lost 4 bases and J lost 3; bases outside the gene matches: 5.